This TCR beta chain stems from a study of cytomegalovirus exposure and HLA in healthy donors. Study-wide results and limits: Prior analysis indicated that the majority of TCR beta V segments exhibited productivity approximately 90% or approximately 30% of the time.

About this clone itself: Antigen unknown.

Healthy bone marrow donors formed the donor group. The CDR3 totals 14 residues. V was shortened by 6 bases and J by 0 bases, with 11 bases between the two germline ends. The germline CDR1 and CDR2 sequences are SGHDN and FVKESK. Vbeta (60) and Jbeta (13) primers were used in the PCR. The protocol was immunoSEQ multiplex PCR, while the TCRdb copy is restricted to in-frame clones and leaves out a portion. The data contain approximately 210,000 clones, 60% to 85% of them seen just once; the ten biggest clones take up roughly 1.1%. The rearrangement joins TRBV14 to TRBJ1-2, with D tentatively TRBD1 (6 bases). Sequences were obtained from PBMCs. The sequence came from a woman in her thirties or forties in good health and CMV-seronegative. Written as DNA, the CDR3 is TGTGCCAGCAGAAGGGACACCACTAACTATGGCTACACCTTC. Protein product: CASRRDTTNYGYTF.